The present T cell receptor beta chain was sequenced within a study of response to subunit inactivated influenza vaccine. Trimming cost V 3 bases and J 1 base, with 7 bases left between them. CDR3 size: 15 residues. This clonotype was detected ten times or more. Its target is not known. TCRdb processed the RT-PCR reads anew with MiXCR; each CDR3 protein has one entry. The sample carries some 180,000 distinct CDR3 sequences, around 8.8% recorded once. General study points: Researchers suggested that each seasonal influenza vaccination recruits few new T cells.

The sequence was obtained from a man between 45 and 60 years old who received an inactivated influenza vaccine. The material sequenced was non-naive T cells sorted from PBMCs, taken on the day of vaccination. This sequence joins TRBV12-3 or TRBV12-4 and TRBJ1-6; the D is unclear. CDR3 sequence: CASSFSGSYNSPLHF. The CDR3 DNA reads TGTGCCAGCAGTTTCAGCGGTTCCTATAATTCACCCCTCCACTTT.